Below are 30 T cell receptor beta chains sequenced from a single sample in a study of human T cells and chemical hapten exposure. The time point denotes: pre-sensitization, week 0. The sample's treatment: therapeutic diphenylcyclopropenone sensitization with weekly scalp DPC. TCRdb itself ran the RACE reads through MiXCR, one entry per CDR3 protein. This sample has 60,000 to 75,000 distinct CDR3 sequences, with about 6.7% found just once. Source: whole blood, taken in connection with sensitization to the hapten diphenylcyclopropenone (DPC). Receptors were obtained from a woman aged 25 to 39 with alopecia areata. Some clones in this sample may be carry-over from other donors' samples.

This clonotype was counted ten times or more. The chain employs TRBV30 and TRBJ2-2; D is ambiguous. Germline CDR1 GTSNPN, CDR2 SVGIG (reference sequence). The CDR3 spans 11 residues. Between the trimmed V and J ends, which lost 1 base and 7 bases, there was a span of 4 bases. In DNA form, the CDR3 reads TGTGCCTGGAGTGCCGACGGGGAGCTGTTTTTT. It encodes CAWSADGELFF.

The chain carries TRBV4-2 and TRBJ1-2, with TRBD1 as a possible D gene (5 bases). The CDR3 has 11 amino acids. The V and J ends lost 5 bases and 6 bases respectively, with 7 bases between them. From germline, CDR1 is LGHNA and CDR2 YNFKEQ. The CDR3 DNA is TGTGCCAGCAGCAGGGGAAATGGCTACACCTTC. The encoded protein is CASSRGNGYTF.

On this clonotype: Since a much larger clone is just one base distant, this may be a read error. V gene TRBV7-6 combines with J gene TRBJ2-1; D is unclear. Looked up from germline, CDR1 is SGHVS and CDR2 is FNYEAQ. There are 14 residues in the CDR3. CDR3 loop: CVSSLLVSLHEQFF. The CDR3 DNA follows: TGTGTCAGCAGCTTATTAGTCTCCCTTCATGAGCAGTTCTTC.

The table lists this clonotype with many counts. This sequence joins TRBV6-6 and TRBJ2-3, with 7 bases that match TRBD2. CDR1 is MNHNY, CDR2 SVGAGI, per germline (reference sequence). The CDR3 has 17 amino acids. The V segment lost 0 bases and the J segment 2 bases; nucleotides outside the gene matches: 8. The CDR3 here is CASSYSRGGDPTDTQYF. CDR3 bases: TGTGCCAGCAGTTACTCGAGGGGAGGGGACCCCACAGATACGCAGTATTTT.

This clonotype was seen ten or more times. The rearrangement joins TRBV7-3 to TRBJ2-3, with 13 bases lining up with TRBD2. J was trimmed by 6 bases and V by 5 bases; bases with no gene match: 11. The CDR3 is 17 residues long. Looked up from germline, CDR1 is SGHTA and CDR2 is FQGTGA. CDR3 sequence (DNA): TGTGCCAGCAGCCCTGGGTTGACTAGCGGGGGGACCGATACGCAGTATTTT. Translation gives CASSPGLTSGGTDTQYF.

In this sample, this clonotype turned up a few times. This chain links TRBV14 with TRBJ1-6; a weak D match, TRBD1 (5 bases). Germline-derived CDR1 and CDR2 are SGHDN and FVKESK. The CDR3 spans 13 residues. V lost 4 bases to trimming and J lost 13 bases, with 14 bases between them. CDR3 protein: CASSPTPGLPLHF. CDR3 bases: TGTGCCAGCAGCCCTACCCCGGGACTCCCCCTCCACTTT. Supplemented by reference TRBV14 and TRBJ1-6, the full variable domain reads EAGVTQFPSHSVIEKGQTVTLRCDPISGHDNLYWYRRVMGKEIKFLLHFVKESKQDESGMPNNRFLAERTGGTYSTLKVQPAELEDSGVYFCASSPTPGLPLHFGNGTRLTVT.

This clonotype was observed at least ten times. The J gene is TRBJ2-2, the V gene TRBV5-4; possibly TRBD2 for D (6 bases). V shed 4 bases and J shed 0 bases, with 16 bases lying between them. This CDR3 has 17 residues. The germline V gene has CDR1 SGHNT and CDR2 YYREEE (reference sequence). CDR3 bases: TGTGCCAGCAGCCCAATACCCGGGACTGCGAACACCGGGGAGCTGTTTTTT. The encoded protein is CASSPIPGTANTGELFF.

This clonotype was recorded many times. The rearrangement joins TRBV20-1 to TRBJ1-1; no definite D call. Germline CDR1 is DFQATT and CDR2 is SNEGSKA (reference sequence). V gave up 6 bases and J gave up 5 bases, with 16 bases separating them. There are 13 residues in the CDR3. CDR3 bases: TGCAGTGCCCGAAGGAGGGAAGGGACTGAAGCTTTCTTT. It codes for CSARRREGTEAFF.

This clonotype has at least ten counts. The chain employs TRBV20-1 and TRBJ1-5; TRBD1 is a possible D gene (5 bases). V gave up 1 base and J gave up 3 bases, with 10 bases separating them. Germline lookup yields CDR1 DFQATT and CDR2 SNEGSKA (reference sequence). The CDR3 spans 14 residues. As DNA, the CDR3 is TGCAGTGCTAGAGCCTCAGGGAACAATCAGCCCCAGCATTTT. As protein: CSARASGNNQPQHF.

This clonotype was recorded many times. CDR3 DNA: TGTGCCAGCAGGAACCCCGGGACAGCATACAATGAGCAGTTCTTC. It encodes CASRNPGTAYNEQFF. The chain carries TRBV7-9 and TRBJ2-1; 7 positions match TRBD1. There are 15 residues in the CDR3. Germline assignment: CDR1 SEHNR and CDR2 FQNEAQ (reference sequence). The trim removed 6 bases at V and 4 bases at J, leaving 9 bases unmatched. The entire variable domain, with the rest obtained from reference TRBV7-9 and TRBJ2-1, is as follows: DTGVSQNPRHKITKRGQNVTFRCDPISEHNRLYWYRQTLGQGPEFLTYFQNEAQLEKSRLLSDRFSAERPKGSFSTLEIQRTEQGDSAMYLCASRNPGTAYNEQFFGPGTRLTVL.

CDR3 protein: CASSPSRVNEKLFF. DNA of the CDR3: TGTGCCAGCTCACCATCACGGGTAAATGAAAAACTGTTTTTT. V usage is TRBV18 and J usage is TRBJ1-4; no reliable D call. This CDR3 is 14 amino acids long. With 2 bases removed from V and 5 bases from J, the gap between germline ends came to 9 bases. Germline CDR1 is KGHSH and CDR2 is LQKENI.

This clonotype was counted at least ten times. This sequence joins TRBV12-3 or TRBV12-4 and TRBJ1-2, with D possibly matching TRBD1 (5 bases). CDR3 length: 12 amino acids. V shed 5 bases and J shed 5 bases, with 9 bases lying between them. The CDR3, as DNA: TGTGCCAGCAGTGGGGGGGGTTATGGCTACACCTTC. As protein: CASSGGGYGYTF.

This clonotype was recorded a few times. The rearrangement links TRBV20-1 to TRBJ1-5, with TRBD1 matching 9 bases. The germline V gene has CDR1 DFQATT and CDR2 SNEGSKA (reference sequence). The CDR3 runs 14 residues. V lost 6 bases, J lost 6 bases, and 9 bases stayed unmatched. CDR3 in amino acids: CSAGTGYEIQPQHF. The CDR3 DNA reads TGCAGTGCGGGGACAGGGTATGAAATTCAGCCCCAGCATTTT.

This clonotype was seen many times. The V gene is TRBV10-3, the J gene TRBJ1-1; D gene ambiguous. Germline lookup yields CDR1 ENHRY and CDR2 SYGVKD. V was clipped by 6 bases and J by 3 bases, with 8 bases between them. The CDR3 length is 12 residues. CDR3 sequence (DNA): TGTGCCATCAGGATGGAGGACACTGAAGCTTTCTTT. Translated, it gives CAIRMEDTEAFF.

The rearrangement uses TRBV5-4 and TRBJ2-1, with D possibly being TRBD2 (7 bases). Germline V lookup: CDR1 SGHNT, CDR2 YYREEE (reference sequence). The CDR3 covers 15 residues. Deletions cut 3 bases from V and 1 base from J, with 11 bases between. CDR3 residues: CASSSAGASYNEQFF. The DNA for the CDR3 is TGTGCCAGCAGCTCCGCGGGGGCGTCCTACAATGAGCAGTTCTTC.

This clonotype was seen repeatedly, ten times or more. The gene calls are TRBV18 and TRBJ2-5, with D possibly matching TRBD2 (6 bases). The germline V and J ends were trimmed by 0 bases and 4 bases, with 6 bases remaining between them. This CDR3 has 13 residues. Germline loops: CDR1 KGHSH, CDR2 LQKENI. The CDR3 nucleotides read TGTGCCAGCTCACCACCCGGGGGAGAGACCCAGTACTTC. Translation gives CASSPPGGETQYF.

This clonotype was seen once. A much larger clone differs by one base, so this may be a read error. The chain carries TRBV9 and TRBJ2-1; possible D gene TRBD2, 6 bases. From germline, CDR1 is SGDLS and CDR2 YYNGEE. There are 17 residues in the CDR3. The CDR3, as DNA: TGTGCCAGCAGCCCCGGGGGTCGCGACAGCTCCTACAATGAGCAGCTCTTC. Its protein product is CASSPGGRDSSYNEQLF. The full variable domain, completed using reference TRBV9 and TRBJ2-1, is DSGVTQTPKHLITATGQRVTLRCSPRSGDLSVYWYQQSLDQGLQFLIQYYNGEERAKGNILERFSAQQFPDLHSELNLSSLELGDSALYFCASSPGGRDSSYNEQLFGPGTRLTVL.

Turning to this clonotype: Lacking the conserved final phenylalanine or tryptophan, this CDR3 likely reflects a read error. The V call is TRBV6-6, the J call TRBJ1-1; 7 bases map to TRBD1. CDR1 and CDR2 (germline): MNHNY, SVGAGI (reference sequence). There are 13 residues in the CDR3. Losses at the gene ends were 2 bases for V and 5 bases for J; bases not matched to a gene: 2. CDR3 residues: CASSYTGETEAFY. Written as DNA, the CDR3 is TGTGCCAGCAGTTACACAGGGGAGACTGAAGCTTTCTAT.

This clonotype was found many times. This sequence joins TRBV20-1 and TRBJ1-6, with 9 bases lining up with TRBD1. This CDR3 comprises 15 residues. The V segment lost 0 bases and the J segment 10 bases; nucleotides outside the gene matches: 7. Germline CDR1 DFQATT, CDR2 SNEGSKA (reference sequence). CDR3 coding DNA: TGCAGTGCTAGAGATCGTGAGACAGGGGGGTCACCCCTCCACTTT. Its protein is CSARDRETGGSPLHF.

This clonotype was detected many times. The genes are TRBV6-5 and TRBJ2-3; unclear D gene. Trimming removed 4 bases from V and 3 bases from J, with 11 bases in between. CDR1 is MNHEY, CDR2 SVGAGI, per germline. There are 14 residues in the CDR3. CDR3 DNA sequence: TGTGCCAGCAGTTTATCGGATACAACAGATACGCAGTATTTT. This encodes CASSLSDTTDTQYF.

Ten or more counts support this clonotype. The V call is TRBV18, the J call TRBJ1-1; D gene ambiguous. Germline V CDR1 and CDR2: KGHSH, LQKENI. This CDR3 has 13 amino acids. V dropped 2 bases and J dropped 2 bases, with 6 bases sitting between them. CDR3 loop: CASSPSTNTEAFF. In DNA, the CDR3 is TGTGCCAGCTCACCATCGACTAACACTGAAGCTTTCTTT.

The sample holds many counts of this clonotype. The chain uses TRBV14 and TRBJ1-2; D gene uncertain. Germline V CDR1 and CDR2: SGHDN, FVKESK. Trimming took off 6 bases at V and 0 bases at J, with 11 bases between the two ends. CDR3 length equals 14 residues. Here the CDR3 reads CASRAMGSNYGYTF. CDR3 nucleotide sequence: TGTGCCAGCAGAGCGATGGGGTCTAACTATGGCTACACCTTC.

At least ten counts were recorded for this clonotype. CDR3: CASSYGPGWGYTF. The CDR3 region has the DNA TGTGCCAGCAGTTACGGGCCAGGTTGGGGCTACACCTTC. V is TRBV6-5 and J is TRBJ1-2; no clear D. Germline CDR1 is MNHEY and CDR2 is SVGAGI. V was pared by 2 bases and J by 8 bases, with 12 bases between. The CDR3 contains 13 residues.

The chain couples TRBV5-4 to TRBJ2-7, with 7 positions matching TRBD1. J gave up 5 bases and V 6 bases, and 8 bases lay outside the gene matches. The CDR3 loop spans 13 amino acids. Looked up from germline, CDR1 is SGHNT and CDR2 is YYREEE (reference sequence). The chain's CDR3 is CASIGTDSNEQYF. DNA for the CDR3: TGTGCCAGCATCGGGACAGATTCCAACGAGCAGTACTTC.

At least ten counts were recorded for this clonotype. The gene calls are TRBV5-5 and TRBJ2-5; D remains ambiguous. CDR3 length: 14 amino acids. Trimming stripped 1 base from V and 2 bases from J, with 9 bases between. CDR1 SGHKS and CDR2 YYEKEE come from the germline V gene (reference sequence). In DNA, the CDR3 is TGTGCCAGCAGCTTGCTAGGCGGTCAAGAGACCCAGTACTTC. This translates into CASSLLGGQETQYF. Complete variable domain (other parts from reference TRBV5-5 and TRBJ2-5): DAGVTQSPTHLIKTRGQQVTLRCSPISGHKSVSWYQQVLGQGPQFIFQYYEKEERGRGNFPDRFSARQFPNYSSELNVNALLLGDSALYLCASSLLGGQETQYFGPGTRLLVL.

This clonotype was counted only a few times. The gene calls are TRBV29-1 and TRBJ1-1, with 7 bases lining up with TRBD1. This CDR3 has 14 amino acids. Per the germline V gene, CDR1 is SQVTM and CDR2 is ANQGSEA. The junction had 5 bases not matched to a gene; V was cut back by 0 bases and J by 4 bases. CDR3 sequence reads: CSVEEVAGGTEAFF. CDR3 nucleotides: TGCAGCGTTGAAGAGGTGGCAGGGGGCACTGAAGCTTTCTTT.

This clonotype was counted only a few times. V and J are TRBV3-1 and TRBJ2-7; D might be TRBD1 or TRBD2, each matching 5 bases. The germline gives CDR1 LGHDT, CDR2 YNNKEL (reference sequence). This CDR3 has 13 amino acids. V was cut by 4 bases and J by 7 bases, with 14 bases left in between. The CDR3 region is CASSRLGTGEQYF. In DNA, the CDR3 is TGTGCCAGCAGCCGCCTGGGGACGGGTGAGCAGTACTTC.

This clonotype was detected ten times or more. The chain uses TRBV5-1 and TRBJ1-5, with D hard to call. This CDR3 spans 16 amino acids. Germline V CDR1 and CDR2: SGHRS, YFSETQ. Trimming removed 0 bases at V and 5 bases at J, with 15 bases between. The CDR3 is CASSLEPGIEDQPQHF. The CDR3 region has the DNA TGCGCCAGCAGCTTGGAGCCGGGCATCGAAGATCAGCCCCAGCATTTT.

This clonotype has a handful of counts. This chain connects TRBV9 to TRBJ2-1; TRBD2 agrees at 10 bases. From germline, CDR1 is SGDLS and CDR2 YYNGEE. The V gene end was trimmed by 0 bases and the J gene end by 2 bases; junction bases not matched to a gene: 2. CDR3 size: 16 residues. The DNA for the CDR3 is TGTGCCAGCAGCGTAGGGACTAGCGGACCCTACAATGAGCAGTTCTTC. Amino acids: CASSVGTSGPYNEQFF.

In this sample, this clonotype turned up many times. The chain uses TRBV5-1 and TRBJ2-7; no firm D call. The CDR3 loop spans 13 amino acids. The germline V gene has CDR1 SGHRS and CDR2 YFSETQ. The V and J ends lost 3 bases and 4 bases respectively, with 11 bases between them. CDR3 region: CASSYQQGYEQYF. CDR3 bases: TGCGCCAGCAGCTACCAACAAGGTTACGAGCAGTACTTC.